This T cell receptor (beta chain) was recovered during a study of beta chain features in type 1 diabetes. Study information: Examination spanned some 100 million sorted cells from all samples.

The authors reverse transcribed all of the isolated RNA, so sequencing captured expressed TCRB transcripts. Sequenced by immunoSEQ multiplex PCR; TCRdb stores in-frame clones only, minus some. The data hold hundreds of thousands of clones, with about a tenth observed a single time. J gave up 8 bases and V 0 bases, and 4 bases lay outside the gene matches. The CDR3 spans 15 residues. Germline V CDR1 and CDR2: SGHRS, YFSETQ. This clone has just a few counts. Its antigen is unknown. Other DNA sequences from this sample encode an identical CDR3 as well. Study results and limitations: Over-representation of high TCR-expressing cells was a possible consequence of cDNA sequencing. Among all four CD4+ subsets, Type 1 diabetes patients had TCRB CDR3s that were moderately but significantly shorter.

The clonotype originates from a man aged 25 to 45 with type 1 diabetes. Specimen: naive CD4+ T cells from blood. This chain joins TRBV5-1 and TRBJ2-1; 11 bases line up with TRBD2. CDR3 sequence: CASSLGLAGGDEQFF. Here the CDR3 DNA reads TGCGCCAGCAGCTTGGGTCTAGCGGGGGGAGATGAGCAGTTCTTC.